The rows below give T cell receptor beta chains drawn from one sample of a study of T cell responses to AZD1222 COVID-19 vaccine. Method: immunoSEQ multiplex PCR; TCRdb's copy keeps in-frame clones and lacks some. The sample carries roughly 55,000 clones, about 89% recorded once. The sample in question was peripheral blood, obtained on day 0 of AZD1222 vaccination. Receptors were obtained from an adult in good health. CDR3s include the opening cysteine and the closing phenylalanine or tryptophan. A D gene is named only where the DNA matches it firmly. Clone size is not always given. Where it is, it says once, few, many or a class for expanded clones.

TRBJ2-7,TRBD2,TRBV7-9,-,CASSPLAGGPGEQYF,TGTGCCAGCAGCCCCTTAGCGGGAGGGCCGGGAGAGCAGTACTTC
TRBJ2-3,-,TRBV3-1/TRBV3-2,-,CASSQGTADTQYF,TGTGCCAGCAGCCAAGGGACAGCAGATACGCAGTATTTT
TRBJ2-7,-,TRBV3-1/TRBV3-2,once,CASSQEGGRVYEQYF,TGTGCCAGCAGCCAAGAGGGCGGAAGGGTCTACGAGCAGTACTTC
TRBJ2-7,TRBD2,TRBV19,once,CASSFGLALNNEQYF,TGTGCCAGTAGTTTTGGACTAGCGTTAAATAACGAGCAGTACTTC
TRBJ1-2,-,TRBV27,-,CASSWNRDYGYTF,TGTGCCAGCAGCTGGAACAGGGACTATGGCTACACCTTC
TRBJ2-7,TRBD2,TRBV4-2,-,CASSQGVLAGTTYEQYF,TGTGCCAGCAGCCAGGGGGTACTAGCGGGTACTACCTACGAGCAGTACTTC
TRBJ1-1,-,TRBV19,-,CASSDFYTEAFF,TGTGCCAGTAGTGACTTTTACACTGAAGCTTTCTTT
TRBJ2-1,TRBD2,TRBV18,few,CASSPSTSGDEQFF,TGTGCCAGCTCACCAAGTACTAGCGGCGATGAGCAGTTCTTC
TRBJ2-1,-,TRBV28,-,CASRLSSGWNEQFF,TGTGCCAGCAGATTATCGTCAGGTTGGAATGAGCAGTTCTTC
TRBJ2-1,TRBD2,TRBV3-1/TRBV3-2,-,CASSRLAGGPNNEQFF,TGTGCCAGCAGCCGTTTAGCGGGAGGTCCCAACAATGAGCAGTTCTTC